One sample yielded the 3 T cell receptor beta chains listed below, sequenced in a study of OX40 agonist ivuxolimab in advanced cancers. Libraries were prepared by immunoSEQ multiplex PCR; TCRdb keeps only in-frame clonotypes and omits some of them. The sample records some 48,000 clones, 60% to 80% being singletons. Specimen: CD4+ or CD8+ T cells sorted from blood, collected in a trial of the OX40 agonist ivuxolimab. The receptors were sampled from an adult with an advanced solid tumor such as melanoma, head and neck, liver or kidney cancer.

The V gene is TRBV6-6, the J gene TRBJ2-7; 8 bases align to TRBD1. CDR1 and CDR2 (germline): MNHNY, SVGAGI (reference sequence). The CDR3 consists of 15 residues. V shed 6 bases and J 4 bases; nucleotides not matched to a gene: 11. CDR3 sequence reads: CASRPRHRGIYEQYF. For the CDR3, the DNA is TGTGCCAGCAGACCTCGTCACAGGGGGATTTACGAGCAGTACTTC.

The rearrangement links TRBV5-6 to TRBJ2-1; D call uncertain. The CDR3 is made up of 14 amino acids. Germline V gene data show CDR1 as SGHDT and CDR2 as YYEEEE. V shed 0 bases and J shed 6 bases, with 10 bases lying between them. The CDR3 nucleotides read TGTGCCAGCAGCTTGGGGTCTTACCTCAATGAGCAGTTCTTC. The encoded protein is CASSLGSYLNEQFF.

This rearrangement joins TRBV4-1 to TRBJ2-5; weak D call: TRBD1 (5 bases). This CDR3 comprises 15 residues. V shed 0 bases and J shed 3 bases, with 11 bases lying between them. Germline V gene lookup returns CDR1 MGHRA and CDR2 YSYEKL. The CDR3 DNA sequence: TGCGCCAGCAGCCAAGACAACTTAGGGGAAGAGACCCAGTACTTC. Amino acid sequence: CASSQDNLGEETQYF.